The 28 T cell receptor beta chains in this list originate from one sample, sequenced in a study of regulatory T cells in long-lasting Graves disease. Both iRepertoire HTBI primers and Arm-PCR of CDR3 regions were used to build the TCR beta libraries. A single record per CDR3 protein comes from TCRdb applying MiXCR to the multiplex PCR reads. The sample carries roughly 560,000 distinct CDR3 sequences, 15% to 20% recorded once. The time point was: newly diagnosed GD, antithyroid drugs for less than 3 months. Extracted PBMC RNA gave rise to the TCR library. The sample was also reused in another study, on T cells in Graves' hyperthyroidism and ophthalmopathy.

Material: peripheral blood mononuclear cells (PBMCs), obtained at new diagnosis, from a patient treated with antithyroid drugs. The receptor source for this set is a woman aged 40-65 years with Graves disease.

This clonotype was seen repeatedly, ten times or more. V and J are TRBV27 and TRBJ2-1, with D maybe TRBD1 (6 bases). CDR1 and CDR2 (germline): MNHEY, SMNVEV (reference sequence). Trimming removed 2 bases from V and 9 bases from J, with 11 bases in between. This CDR3 is built from 13 residues. The CDR3 DNA follows: TGTGCCAGCAGTTTAGCAGGGGTCGGTGAGCAGTTCTTC. Residues: CASSLAGVGEQFF.

This clonotype has only a few counts. The chain links TRBV20-1 to TRBJ1-2; the D is unclear. The ends were cut back, 3 bases at V and 5 bases at J, with 10 bases in the middle. Per the germline V gene, CDR1 is DFQATT and CDR2 is SNEGSKA (reference sequence). This CDR3 has 12 amino acids. The CDR3 loop reads CSASSDGYGYTF. The CDR3 DNA is TGCAGTGCTAGTAGTGACGGGTATGGCTACACCTTC.

This clonotype was counted only a few times. The rearrangement links TRBV5-1 to TRBJ2-7; D possibly matches TRBD1 or TRBD2 (5 bases each). The CDR3 is 15 amino acids. With 5 bases removed from V and 2 bases from J, the gap between germline ends came to 17 bases. Germline values: CDR1 SGHRS, CDR2 YFSETQ. CDR3: CASRSIRDRAYEQYF. The CDR3 nucleotides are TGCGCCAGCAGGTCGATCCGGGACCGAGCCTACGAGCAGTACTTC.

This clonotype has more than one count but fewer than ten. The chain uses TRBV5-1 and TRBJ2-7; D may be TRBD1 (6 bases). The germline CDR1 and CDR2 sequences are SGHRS and YFSETQ. Trimming pared 2 bases from V and 4 bases from J, leaving 16 bases between. The CDR3 covers 15 residues. The CDR3 here is CASSLDPSDRYEQYF. The CDR3 coding sequence is TGCGCCAGCAGCTTAGACCCTTCGGACAGATACGAGCAGTACTTC.

This clonotype was counted a single time. The chain combines TRBV20-1 with TRBJ2-7, with TRBD1 matching 12 bases. The CDR3 contains 13 residues. Germline V lookup: CDR1 DFQATT, CDR2 SNEGSKA (reference sequence). The V and J ends lost 7 bases and 4 bases, in that order; junction bases with no gene match: 5. CDR3 sequence: CSVGGQGAYEQYF. The CDR3, as DNA: TGCAGTGTTGGGGGACAGGGGGCTTACGAGCAGTACTTC.

This clonotype was counted many times. This chain connects TRBV30 to TRBJ1-2; TRBD1 agrees at 7 bases. The CDR3 covers 13 residues. Germline V lookup: CDR1 GTSNPN, CDR2 SVGIG (reference sequence). Trimming removed 2 bases from V and 4 bases from J; junction bases left unmatched: 4. As DNA, the CDR3 is TGTGCCTGGAGTCAACAGGGGTTCTATGGCTACACCTTC. Translated, it gives CAWSQQGFYGYTF.

This clonotype appeared many times. V is TRBV6-1 and J is TRBJ1-5; D might be TRBD1 (5 bases). Trimming stripped 4 bases from V and 6 bases from J, with 16 bases between. The CDR3 has 15 residues. The germline V gene encodes CDR1 MNHNS and CDR2 SASEGT. CDR3 sequence reads: CASSAPLRVSQPQHF. The CDR3 nucleotides are TGTGCCAGCAGTGCCCCGCTCAGGGTGAGTCAGCCCCAGCATTTT.

This clonotype came up many times. A read error may produce the germline difference seen at one junction end. V is TRBV3-1 and J is TRBJ2-3, with TRBD2 identical over 8 bases. CDR1 is LGHDT and CDR2 is YNNKEL in the germline V gene (reference sequence). CDR3 length: 14 residues. CDR3 residues: CASSQRGSGGQTYF. CDR3 nucleotides: TGTGCCAGCAGCCAAAGGGGAAGCGGGGGCCAGACGTACTTC.

This clonotype turned up a few times. The chain has TRBV7-9 and TRBJ1-5, with 7 nucleotides matching TRBD1. The germline V gene has CDR1 SEHNR and CDR2 FQNEAQ (reference sequence). The CDR3 runs 13 residues. Trimming cost V 7 bases and J 5 bases; bases outside gene matches: 5. CDR3 loop: CASTRTGDQPQHF. In DNA form, the CDR3 reads TGTGCCAGCACCCGAACAGGGGATCAGCCCCAGCATTTT.

This clonotype was found many times. The chain links TRBV20-1 to TRBJ1-1; no firm D call. Trimming shortened V by 4 bases and J by 2 bases, and 17 bases separated the two germline ends. Per germline, CDR1 DFQATT and CDR2 SNEGSKA (reference sequence). The CDR3 runs 15 residues. The chain's CDR3 is CSANGPIVGNTEAFF. The DNA of the CDR3 is TGCAGTGCTAACGGCCCTATAGTGGGCAACACTGAAGCTTTCTTT.

This clonotype was picked up a small number of times. J is TRBJ1-3 and V is TRBV20-1; D gene ambiguous. This CDR3 comprises 11 residues. The ends were cut back, 3 bases at V and 8 bases at J, with 8 bases in the middle. Germline loops: CDR1 DFQATT, CDR2 SNEGSKA (reference sequence). Here the CDR3 reads CSASIGYTIYF. Here the CDR3 DNA reads TGCAGTGCTAGCATAGGGTACACCATATATTTT.

In this sample, this clonotype turned up a few times. This CDR3 reads CASSLVGGGGGYNEQFF. The CDR3 region has the DNA TGCGCCAGCAGCCTAGTTGGAGGCGGGGGGGGGTACAATGAGCAGTTCTTC. The gene calls are TRBV4-1 and TRBJ2-1; 9 positions match TRBD2. V was clipped by 4 bases and J by 4 bases; unmatched bases: 11. The CDR3 extends over 17 amino acids. CDR1 and CDR2 (germline): MGHRA, YSYEKL.

This clonotype occurred a few times. DNA of the CDR3: TGTGCCAGCAGCCAATGGGGACAGGGGGAAAAGACCCAGTACTTC. The encoded protein is CASSQWGQGEKTQYF. This chain links TRBV14 with TRBJ2-5; 11 bases align to TRBD1. The CDR3 extends over 15 amino acids. The V gene end was trimmed by 2 bases and the J gene end by 6 bases; junction bases not matched to a gene: 5. Germline values: CDR1 SGHDN, CDR2 FVKESK.

This clonotype has just a few counts. The rearrangement uses TRBV12-3 or TRBV12-4 and TRBJ2-5, with D possibly matching TRBD2 (6 bases). With 2 bases removed from V and 14 bases from J, the gap between germline ends came to 30 bases. The length of the CDR3 is 17 residues. The CDR3 loop reads CASSLTFRGARERFVYF. CDR3 nucleotides: TGTGCCAGCAGTTTAACGTTCCGCGGGGCGCGTGAACGGTTTGTTTACTTC.

The chain has TRBV4-2 and TRBJ1-2; the match to TRBD1 covers 9 bases. Germline lookup yields CDR1 LGHNA and CDR2 YNFKEQ. Trimming at V came to 0 bases and at J to 4 bases, leaving 3 bases not matched to a gene. CDR3 size: 15 residues. CDR3 amino acids: CASSQEGTGFYGYTF. The CDR3 bases are TGTGCCAGCAGCCAAGAAGGGACAGGGTTCTATGGCTACACCTTC.

J is TRBJ2-1 and V is TRBV6-1; 7 nucleotides align to TRBD2. The V and J ends lost 9 bases and 8 bases, in that order; junction bases with no gene match: 7. Germline V lookup: CDR1 MNHNS, CDR2 SASEGT. There are 12 residues in the CDR3. CDR3 bases: TGTGCCAGTAATCGACTAGCATATGAGCAGTTCTTC. As protein: CASNRLAYEQFF.

This clonotype has only one observation. The chain joins TRBV12-3 or TRBV12-4 to TRBJ1-2; the match to TRBD1 covers 9 bases. The junction had 7 bases not matched to a gene; V was cut back by 5 bases and J by 6 bases. The CDR3 covers 14 residues. CDR3 in DNA: TGTGCCAGCAGTGCCTGGACAGGGGACAATGGCTACACCTTC. As protein: CASSAWTGDNGYTF.

This clonotype was recorded at least ten times. The chain links TRBV3-1 to TRBJ2-7; D is uncertain. The CDR3 spans 14 residues. Per germline, CDR1 LGHDT and CDR2 YNNKEL (reference sequence). Trimming took off 3 bases at V and 3 bases at J, with 12 bases between the two ends. CDR3 sequence: CASSQPDTHYEQYF. CDR3 coding DNA: TGTGCCAGCAGCCAGCCCGACACCCACTACGAGCAGTACTTC.

V gene TRBV6-5 combines with J gene TRBJ1-2, with D possibly TRBD1 on 5 matching bases. The germline CDR1 and CDR2 sequences are MNHEY and SVGAGI. The CDR3 covers 14 residues. Trimming removed 0 bases at V and 4 bases at J, with 9 bases between. The DNA of the CDR3 is TGTGCCAGCAGTTACTCGATTAGGGGCTATGGCTACACCTTC. This gives the protein CASSYSIRGYGYTF.

The V call is TRBV5-1, the J call TRBJ2-2; 9 nucleotides agree with TRBD1. The CDR3 length is 15 residues. The germline gives CDR1 SGHRS, CDR2 YFSETQ. The V gene end was trimmed by 4 bases and the J gene end by 7 bases; junction bases not matched to a gene: 8. The DNA of the CDR3 is TGCGCCAGCAGCCCCGGGACAGGGACGAGCGGGGAGCTGTTTTTT. It codes for CASSPGTGTSGELFF.

This clonotype was recorded at least ten times. The genes are TRBV27 and TRBJ1-5; maybe TRBD1 (5 bases). V was shortened by 2 bases and J by 3 bases, with 8 bases between the two germline ends. The CDR3 length is 14 residues. The V gene's germline CDR1 is MNHEY and CDR2 SMNVEV (reference sequence). The CDR3 DNA follows: TGTGCCAGCAGTTTAAGACAGCCCAATCAGCCCCAGCATTTT. This translates into CASSLRQPNQPQHF.

This clonotype was observed a few times. J is TRBJ1-1 and V is TRBV12-5; D uncertain. Germline lookup yields CDR1 LGHNT and CDR2 FRNRAP. V was cut by 2 bases and J by 8 bases, with 9 bases left in between. The CDR3 is 12 residues long. In DNA form, the CDR3 reads TGTGCTAGTGGTTTGACCGGGCTCGAAGCTTTCTTT. Translation gives CASGLTGLEAFF.

This chain connects TRBV4-1 to TRBJ1-1, with D unclear. Per germline, CDR1 MGHRA and CDR2 YSYEKL. Between the trimmed V and J ends, which lost 1 base and 0 bases, there was a span of 9 bases. There are 15 residues in the CDR3. CDR3 bases: TGCGCCAGCAGCCAAGGCGGGGTTCTGAACACTGAAGCTTTCTTT. Translated, it gives CASSQGGVLNTEAFF.

The rearrangement joins TRBV12-3 or TRBV12-4 to TRBJ1-2; D is possibly TRBD1 (5 bases). The V end lost 1 base, the J end lost 8 bases, and 11 bases lay between the germline ends. This CDR3 is built from 13 residues. The CDR3 reads CASSLGGDRGYTF. The DNA for the CDR3 is TGTGCCAGCAGTTTAGGGGGCGACCGAGGCTACACCTTC.

This clonotype was picked up many times. The chain joins TRBV5-1 to TRBJ1-1, with TRBD1 as a possible D gene (6 bases). Germline-derived CDR1 and CDR2 are SGHRS and YFSETQ. V shed 0 bases and J shed 7 bases, with 16 bases lying between them. This CDR3 spans 15 amino acids. CDR3 sequence: CASSLDNPRTDEAFF. CDR3 nucleotide sequence: TGCGCCAGCAGCTTGGACAATCCGAGGACAGATGAAGCTTTCTTT.

V usage is TRBV5-4 and J usage is TRBJ2-3; D unclear. Per the germline V gene, CDR1 is SGHNT and CDR2 is YYREEE (reference sequence). There are 12 residues in the CDR3. Trimming took 4 bases from V and 5 from J, leaving 8 bases between them. CDR3 amino acids: CASSPAGDTQYF. The CDR3, as DNA: TGTGCCAGCAGCCCCGCTGGAGATACGCAGTATTTT.

The chain is built from TRBV9 and TRBJ2-1; TRBD1 matches 7 bases. Germline V gene sequence: CDR1 SGDLS, CDR2 YYNGEE. Unmatched junction bases numbered 8, after V lost 4 bases and J lost 4 bases. The CDR3 extends over 15 amino acids. The CDR3 sequence is CASSLTGTDYNEQFF. CDR3 nucleotide sequence: TGTGCCAGCAGCCTAACCGGGACAGATTACAATGAGCAGTTCTTC. Full variable domain (outside the CDR3, taken from reference TRBV9 and TRBJ2-1): DSGVTQTPKHLITATGQRVTLRCSPRSGDLSVYWYQQSLDQGLQFLIQYYNGEERAKGNILERFSAQQFPDLHSELNLSSLELGDSALYFCASSLTGTDYNEQFFGPGTRLTVL.

This clonotype was seen only a few times. This chain uses TRBV6-9 with TRBJ2-7; no clear D gene. The V and J ends lost 3 bases and 3 bases respectively, with 9 bases between them. The V gene's germline CDR1 is MNHGY and CDR2 SVAAGI. The CDR3 extends over 13 amino acids. The DNA of the CDR3 is TGTGCCAGCAGTTACTCTAACAGCTACGAGCAGTACTTC. It is translated as CASSYSNSYEQYF.